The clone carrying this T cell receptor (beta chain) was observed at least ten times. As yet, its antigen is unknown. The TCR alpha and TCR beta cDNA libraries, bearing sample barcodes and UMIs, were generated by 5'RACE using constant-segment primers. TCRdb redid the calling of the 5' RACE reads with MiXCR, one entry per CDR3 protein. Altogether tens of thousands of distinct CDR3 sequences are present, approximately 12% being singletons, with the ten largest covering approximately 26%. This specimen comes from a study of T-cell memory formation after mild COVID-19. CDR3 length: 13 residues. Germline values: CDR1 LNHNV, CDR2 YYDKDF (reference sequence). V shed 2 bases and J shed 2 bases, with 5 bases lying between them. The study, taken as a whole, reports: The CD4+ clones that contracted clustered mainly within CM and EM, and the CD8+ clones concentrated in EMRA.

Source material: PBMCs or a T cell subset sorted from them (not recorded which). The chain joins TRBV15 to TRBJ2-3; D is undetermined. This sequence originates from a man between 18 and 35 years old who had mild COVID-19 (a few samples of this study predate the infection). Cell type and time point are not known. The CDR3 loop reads CATSRRPTDTQYF. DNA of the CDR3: TGTGCCACCAGCAGACGGCCCACAGATACGCAGTATTTT.